Given below is one TCR beta chain in context. What antigen it recognizes has not been identified. Per-base quality was not reported, and no clone a single base away is much larger than it. The method was the immunoSEQ multiplex PCR assay. The multiplex PCR relied on a mix of 60 forward primers for TCR Vbeta segments and 13 reverse primers for TCR Jbeta segments. The CDR3 region of rearranged TCR beta genes was amplified from genomic DNA with a multiplex PCR assay. The amplified TCR beta libraries were sequenced on the Illumina HiSeq System as 87-base-pair reads. Per the source publication's procedure: A later analysis counted around 72 million unique TCR beta chains across the 550 to 800 repertoires, and some 11 million of these chains were shared by at least two donors. Raw reads were error-corrected and collapsed into unique sequences with a nearest-neighbor algorithm that merged closely related sequences to remove PCR and sequencing errors. Alignment of CDR3 sequences to IMGT reference sequences was used to assign V, D and J gene segments. For a sequence to be retained, at least a six-nucleotide match to both a V gene segment and a J gene segment was required. A rearrangement was called productive if the CDR3 had no stop codons and remained in frame with V and J, and every other rearrangement was called non-productive. Following IMGT convention, CDR3 was defined as the stretch from the second conserved V-encoded cysteine up to the conserved J-encoded phenylalanine. The earlier analysis of 587 of the donors excluded any sequence lacking an unambiguous match to a single V gene segment. In an earlier analysis of some 590 of the donors, a V segment was called functional when productive rearrangements were above 56.7%, and segregating when the standard deviation between donors exceeded 5%. A statistical classification framework was built for diagnosing cytomegalovirus status from the catalog of TCR beta chain sequences. In a later analysis, TCR nucleotide sequences were compared against IMGT/GENE-DB human TR gene sequences so that V and J genes could be assigned. The TCRdist pipeline was used in a later analysis to assign CDR3 sequences and most-parsimonious VDJ recombination scenarios. In a later analysis, each TCR beta chain was defined by its CDR3 amino acid sequence together with its V-gene family, and reads lacking a unique V-gene family were excluded. To address suspected cross-contamination and a sequencing artifact, a later analysis removed approximately 600 highly shared, low-generation-probability nucleotide sequences. A later analysis calculated a clonal expansion index for each public chain from normalized within-repertoire ranks of inferred template counts. Generation probabilities in a later analysis came from a VDJ recombination model fitted to out-of-frame rearrangements, and those results were checked against IGoR. In a later analysis, hypergeometric tests were used to score TCR-TCR, TCR-HLA and TCR-CMV co-occurrence, with a repertoire-size bias correction applied to TCR pairs. A later analysis estimated false discovery rates by permuting HLA or CMV assignments 20 times. In a later analysis, co-occurring TCRs were grouped using DBSCAN, and TCRdist sequence similarity was added for clustering within HLA-allele-positive subsets. Repertoires with fewer than 30,000 or more than 120,000 public chains were left out of co-occurrence clustering, as were about 5 repertoires with anomalous nucleotide sharing. The table was pulled from immuneACCESS by TCRdb, which kept in-frame rearrangements only. Such tables lose some clones; where checked, under half of the loss comes from unresolved V genes, and the rest has no known cause. V and J calls and clone size follow that table, whereas D and trimming were derived from the DNA. The sample table lists about 200,000 clones, roughly 85% of them with a count of one. The ten largest make up roughly 1.6% of the sample.

The sample comes from a study of cytomegalovirus exposure and HLA in healthy donors (dated by TCRdb to between 2016 and 2019). For the study in its entirety: In an earlier analysis of under 750 of the donors, 276 Gb of sequence data and some 120 million unique TCR beta sequences from roughly 200 million T cells were reported. An early release that covered several hundred HLA-typed donors contained about 300 gigabases of sequencing data and roughly 84 million unique TCR sequences. Of the roughly 400 genotyped donors, 65% to 90% were placed in the genetic ancestry cluster associated with self-reported Caucasian donors. The study aimed to test whether signatures of past pathogen exposure could be identified by cataloging public T cell receptors. Using immunosequencing, the study profiled T cell repertoires from about 620 subjects and related those repertoires to cytomegalovirus serostatus. Besides the first cohort of approximately 670 subjects, a separate validation cohort made up of over 100 different subjects was used. High-throughput TCR immunosequencing, statistical association of individual TCRs with disease status, and machine learning were combined to predict cytomegalovirus infection status. In a later analysis, previously published TCR beta repertoires from more than 500 donors were re-analyzed and high-resolution HLA genotyping was added so that TCR occurrence patterns could be studied. The later analysis used no new phenotypic data to find candidate immune exposures, relying instead on TCR beta sequences and their occurrence across donors. An earlier analysis of 450 to 750 of the donors used high-throughput TCR beta sequencing to judge whether each TCR beta V gene segment behaved as functional or pseudogenic. Donor age, sex, ethnicity and CMV serostatus were collected together with the repertoire data. A later genetic analysis used genome-wide SNP genotypes for about three fifths of the 666 donors, treating that subset as a discovery cohort. All discovery cohort repertoires had been generated on a single sequencing platform. Class I and class II HLA loci were covered by the typing at four-digit resolution. Typing coverage differed by locus: A, B, C, DRB1 and DQB1 were typed in about 620-640 donors, DQA1 in 522, DPA1 in nearly 610, and DPB1 in just under 490. Because of strong linkage in the cohort, roughly 5 DR-DQ haplotypes were treated as single units for association and clustering. Across approximately 400 genotyped donors of the cohort, an average of approximately 200,000 unique TCR beta nucleotide sequences per donor were sequenced, and 15% to 20% of those sequences were non-productive. Overall study outcomes, separate from this receptor: In a later analysis, 15,000 to 20,000 TCR beta sequences were associated with specific HLA alleles at a false discovery rate of 0.05. Most CMV-associated TCR beta chains appeared to be HLA-restricted in a later analysis, and the HLA associations seemed to be driven largely by CMV exposure. According to the authors, the approach could potentially be generalized to other disease states and immunological phenotypes. Across donors, most TCR sequences were observed very rarely, whereas some public TCRs were present in many individuals. In a later genetic analysis, a missense DCLRE1C variant was associated with V-gene and J-gene trimming of TCR beta chains, and the association was replicated in an independent cohort. In a later analysis, HLA-associated TCR beta chains were found to be more clonally expanded and to have lower generation probabilities than equally common non-associated chains. A total of some 180 TCR beta chains were listed by the study as associated with cytomegalovirus. In both the original and validation cohorts, the classifier was reported to diagnose cytomegalovirus status with high specificity and sensitivity. In an earlier analysis of fewer than 700 of the donors, most TCR beta V segments appeared in productive rearrangements about 90% or about 30% of the time, broadly matching IMGT annotations. A group of highly shared sequence variants was considered likely to be a technical artifact of the sequencing pipeline. A later analysis found that TCR association rates varied across HLA loci, with DRB1 alleles showing the most associated TCRs and HLA-C alleles the fewest. When HLA alleles, especially DR and DQ, strongly co-occurred, TCR associations were difficult to assign to individual alleles. In vitro tests confirmed that a few of the cytomegalovirus-associated TCR beta chains recognize cytomegalovirus antigens. A later genetic analysis reported fewer N-insertions in productive TCRs among donors in an Asian-associated ancestry cluster than the roughly 670-donor mean. Correlated functional status among segregating V segments might reflect linkage disequilibrium, but an unknown experimental factor could not be ruled out. Only TCR beta chains were sequenced in this cohort, and the absence of alpha or paired-chain data limited detectable features. Sequencing depth was assumed to be roughly uniform across donors in the presence/absence analyses, though that assumption may not hold. Several of the top co-occurrence clusters appeared to be linked to parvovirus B19, influenza, CMV and Epstein-Barr virus, according to a later analysis. The only immune exposure information available for the cohort was CMV serostatus. Because HLA typing was missing for some donors at each locus, association tests included only the typed subset. The earlier analysis of 587 of the donors excluded roughly 17 rarely observed V segments, including chromosome 9 orphons, because counts were too low. A further reported finding was that TCR beta sequences accurately predicted the HLA-A and HLA-B alleles for most subjects in the first cohort.

In total, 630 or so healthy bone marrow donors made up the cohort. At the time of sampling, all cohort members were nominally healthy, though unrecorded immune exposures were likely present. The donor tested CMV seronegative, placing the donor among the 350 or so seronegative members of the cohort. Every donor gave a peripheral blood sample, and the peripheral blood mononuclear cells from that sample were used for TCR beta sequencing. Genomic DNA was extracted from the blood cell samples with the Qiagen DNeasy Blood Extraction Kit. Sequenced sample: PBMCs. This clonotype was sampled from a woman younger than 35 in good health and CMV-seronegative.

The CDR3 region has the sequence CASSDEGGTLFNQPQHF. The nucleotide sequence reads TGTGCCAGCAGTGACGAGGGGGGGACCCTGTTCAATCAGCCCCAGCATTTT. The chain links TRBV25-1 with TRBJ1-5, with TRBD1 perhaps the D gene, on 6 matching bases. V lost 3 bases and J lost 3 bases; the stretch between them is 18 bases long. Inclusive of the bounding cysteine and phenylalanine, the CDR3 is 17 residues long. The sequence is cut down to CDR3 DNA, 51 bases in frame from base 1. CDR1 and CDR2 (MGHDK, SYGVNS) derive from the germline V gene.